The 24 T cell receptor beta chains reported below all come from one sample, sequenced in a study of T cell responses to AZD1222 COVID-19 vaccine. Repertoires were generated with immunoSEQ multiplex PCR, while TCRdb's copy carries only in-frame clones and drops some. The sample holds about 190,000 clones, around 86% seen once. Sequences were derived from peripheral blood, sampled on day 0 of MenACWY control vaccination. The receptor source for this set is an adult in good health.

The V and J genes are TRBV3-1 (or the pseudogene TRBV3-2) and TRBJ1-2; D unclear. The CDR3 sequence is 13 residues long. Trimming cost V 0 bases and J 3 bases, with 5 bases left between them. Looked up from germline, CDR1 is LGHDT and CDR2 is YNNKEL (reference sequence). CDR3 region: CASSQDGHYGYTF. The DNA of the CDR3 is TGTGCCAGCAGCCAAGACGGACACTATGGCTACACCTTC.

Ten or more counts support this clone. The chain combines TRBV18 with TRBJ2-1; D is unresolved. Germline CDR1 is KGHSH and CDR2 is LQKENI. CDR3 size: 14 residues. V was clipped by 3 bases and J by 0 bases, with 6 bases between them. The CDR3 reads CASSPKSSYNEQFF. CDR3 bases: TGTGCCAGCTCACCTAAAAGCTCCTACAATGAGCAGTTCTTC. The whole variable domain, filled in from reference TRBV18 and TRBJ2-1, reads NAGVMQNPRHLVRRRGQEARLRCSPMKGHSHVYWYRQLPEEGLKFMVYLQKENIIDESGMPKERFSAEFPKEGPSILRIQQVVRGDSAAYFCASSPKSSYNEQFFGPGTRLTVL.

The chain is built from TRBV2 and TRBJ1-2, with unresolved D. The ends were cut back, 5 bases at V and 8 bases at J, with 9 bases in the middle. Germline V CDR1 and CDR2: SNHLY, FYNNEI. The CDR3 consists of 11 residues. In nucleotides, the CDR3 is TGTGCCAGCAGTTCCGTCTGGGGCTACACCTTC. Amino acids: CASSSVWGYTF.

The rearrangement uses TRBV5-4 and TRBJ2-3; D is undetermined. In germline, CDR1 is SGHNT, CDR2 YYREEE (reference sequence). The length of the CDR3 is 14 residues. V was cut by 0 bases and J by 3 bases, with 8 bases left in between. Written as DNA, the CDR3 is TGTGCCAGCAGCTTGGGGCTAGAGACAGATACGCAGTATTTT. Its translation is CASSLGLETDTQYF.

J is TRBJ1-5 and V is TRBV7-2; 9 bases line up with TRBD1. Germline CDR1 reads SGHTA; CDR2 reads FQGNSA. The J segment lost 4 bases and the V segment lost 6 bases, leaving 7 bases of the junction unmatched. This CDR3 region has 15 residues. The CDR3 sequence is CASSTSGTGNQPQHF. The DNA of the CDR3 is TGTGCCAGCAGTACTTCCGGGACAGGGAATCAGCCCCAGCATTTT.

The J gene is TRBJ2-5, the V gene TRBV6-6; the D gene is possibly TRBD2 (6 bases). The CDR3 contains 14 residues. The germline gives CDR1 MNHNY, CDR2 SVGAGI (reference sequence). V lost 6 bases, J lost 0 bases, and 11 bases lay in between. CDR3 nucleotides: TGTGCCAGCAGGAAAGAGCGGGACCAAGAGACCCAGTACTTC. It yields the protein CASRKERDQETQYF.

The chain is built from TRBV11-2 and TRBJ1-2; D remains ambiguous. The V end lost 1 base, the J end lost 5 bases, and 17 bases lay between the germline ends. The CDR3 sequence is 16 residues long. The germline CDR1 and CDR2 sequences are SGHAT and FQNNGV. DNA for the CDR3: TGTGCCAGCAGCTTAGCATTCGAGGCGGCCTCTTATGGCTACACCTTC. Translation gives CASSLAFEAASYGYTF.

The rearrangement joins TRBV7-3 to TRBJ1-1, with 9 bases lining up with TRBD1. Germline V gene lookup returns CDR1 SGHTA and CDR2 FQGTGA. The junction had 6 bases not matched to a gene; V was cut back by 4 bases and J by 6 bases. The CDR3 contains 14 residues. DNA of the CDR3: TGTGCCAGCAGCTGGGGACAGGGTAGCGCTGAAGCTTTCTTT. It is translated as CASSWGQGSAEAFF.

Only a few counts were recorded for this clone. This chain joins TRBV19 and TRBJ2-1; TRBD1 matches at 7 bases. V was clipped by 7 bases and J by 1 base; unmatched bases: 7. The CDR3 is made up of 15 amino acids. Looked up from germline, CDR1 is LNHDA and CDR2 is SQIVND (reference sequence). CDR3 loop: CASNLDRSSYNEQFF. DNA of the CDR3: TGTGCCAGTAACTTGGACAGGAGTTCCTACAATGAGCAGTTCTTC. The full variable domain, its missing parts supplied by reference TRBV19 and TRBJ2-1, is DGGITQSPKYLFRKEGQNVTLSCEQNLNHDAMYWYRQDPGQGLRLIYYSQIVNDFQKGDIAEGYSVSREKKESFPLTVTSAQKNPTAFYLCASNLDRSSYNEQFFGPGTRLTVL.

The chain joins TRBV5-1 to TRBJ1-6, with D uncertain. Trimming left V 0 bases short and J 8 bases short, with 6 bases between. The germline CDR1 and CDR2 sequences are SGHRS and YFSETQ. This CDR3 region has 13 residues. The CDR3 protein is CASSLAQDSPLHF. The CDR3 DNA follows: TGCGCCAGCAGCTTGGCTCAAGATTCACCCCTCCACTTT.

This clone appeared a single time. Different DNA sequences within this sample yield the same CDR3. The V and J genes are TRBV7-3 and TRBJ2-2; no firm D call. V lost 5 bases to trimming and J lost 0 bases, with 1 base between them. The germline V gene has CDR1 SGHTA and CDR2 FQGTGA. The CDR3 totals 12 residues. The CDR3 sequence is CASSPNTGELFF. CDR3 DNA sequence: TGTGCCAGCAGCCCGAACACCGGGGAGCTGTTTTTT.

The genes are TRBV6-6 and TRBJ1-6; 9 bases are shared with TRBD1. Germline V lookup: CDR1 MNHNY, CDR2 SVGAGI (reference sequence). After removal of 6 bases from V and 10 bases from J, the junction contained 22 bases not matched to a gene. The CDR3 contains 19 residues. For the CDR3, the DNA is TGTGCCAGCAGCTCCGTCGGGACAGGGCTAAAAGGTGGGGACTCACCCCTCCACTTT. It encodes CASSSVGTGLKGGDSPLHF.

V usage is TRBV27 and J usage is TRBJ1-2; D perhaps matches TRBD1 (6 bases). V lost 5 bases, J lost 1 base, and 14 bases lay in between. CDR1 is MNHEY and CDR2 is SMNVEV in the germline V gene (reference sequence). The CDR3 sequence is 15 residues long. The CDR3 coding sequence is TGTGCCAGCAGTCCCTTCCCGGACAGTAACTATGGCTACACCTTC. This gives the protein CASSPFPDSNYGYTF.

There are a few counts of this clone. This chain joins TRBV28 and TRBJ2-7; 9 bases map to TRBD1. Germline lookup yields CDR1 MDHEN and CDR2 SYDVKM. The CDR3 totals 12 residues. With V trimmed by 10 bases and J by 4 bases, 5 bases remained unmatched. CDR3 DNA sequence: TGTGCCACCGAGGACAGGGGATACGAGCAGTACTTC. It is translated as CATEDRGYEQYF.

The chain recombines TRBV19 with TRBJ1-1; D remains unclear. In germline, CDR1 is LNHDA, CDR2 SQIVND (reference sequence). There are 12 residues in the CDR3. The ends were cut back, 6 bases at V and 6 bases at J, with 11 bases in the middle. The DNA for the CDR3 is TGTGCCAGTAGGCACAGTGCCTCTGAAGCTTTCTTT. Protein product: CASRHSASEAFF.

CDR3 DNA: TGTGCCTTGACAAAGGGAGGGAGGCGGAATGGCTACACCTTC. Translated, it gives CALTKGGRRNGYTF. V and J are TRBV30 and TRBJ1-2; the D is unclear. Germline CDR1 is GTSNPN and CDR2 is SVGIG (reference sequence). The CDR3 loop spans 14 amino acids. Trimming left V 7 bases short and J 6 bases short, with 21 bases between.

This sequence joins TRBV30 and TRBJ1-2; the D gene is possibly TRBD1 (6 bases). The CDR3 sequence is 17 residues long. Germline V gives CDR1 GTSNPN, CDR2 SVGIG (reference sequence). V was clipped by 0 bases and J by 5 bases, with 22 bases between them. In DNA form, the CDR3 reads TGTGCCTGGAGTGTAACGGGGGGCGTCAATGAACTATATGGCTACACCTTC. Translating gives CAWSVTGGVNELYGYTF.

The CDR3 sequence is CATTPDRSSYNEQFF. CDR3 nucleotide sequence: TGTGCCACCACGCCAGACAGGAGCTCCTACAATGAGCAGTTCTTC. The rearrangement joins TRBV19 to TRBJ2-1; possibly TRBD1 for D (6 bases). The V gene lost 10 bases and the J gene lost 0 bases, with 16 bases spanning the gap. The V gene's germline CDR1 is LNHDA and CDR2 SQIVND (reference sequence). CDR3 length: 15 residues.

V is TRBV18 and J is TRBJ1-1; no clear D gene. The CDR3 sequence is 14 residues long. V was shortened by 5 bases and J by 0 bases, with 10 bases between the two germline ends. The germline gives CDR1 KGHSH, CDR2 LQKENI. This chain's CDR3 is CASSSAGVNTEAFF. The CDR3 nucleotides are TGTGCCAGCTCATCAGCCGGGGTGAACACTGAAGCTTTCTTT.

This rearrangement joins TRBV19 to TRBJ1-1; D not certain. CDR3 length: 11 amino acids. V lost 7 bases and J 8 bases, leaving 11 bases between the germline ends. In germline, CDR1 is LNHDA, CDR2 SQIVND (reference sequence). The DNA of the CDR3 is TGTGCCAGTATGGGCGGACGGGAAGCTTTCTTT. It specifies CASMGGREAFF.

CDR3 region: CASSLGRAANTEAFF. In nucleotides, the CDR3 is TGTGCCAGCAGCTTAGGGCGGGCGGCGAACACTGAAGCTTTCTTT. The rearrangement links TRBV7-2 to TRBJ1-1; no reliable D call. This CDR3 spans 15 amino acids. CDR1 and CDR2 (germline): SGHTA, FQGNSA. The V end lost 1 base, the J end lost 1 base, and 10 bases lay between the germline ends.

This sequence joins TRBV7-2 and TRBJ2-1; the D gene is possibly TRBD1 (5 bases). Trimming cost V 5 bases and J 0 bases, with 17 bases left between them. Germline V lookup: CDR1 SGHTA, CDR2 FQGNSA. The CDR3 is made up of 17 amino acids. The CDR3 here is CASSPRQQSGSYNEQFF. The CDR3, as DNA: TGTGCCAGCAGCCCGCGACAGCAGTCGGGCTCCTACAATGAGCAGTTCTTC. Supplemented by reference TRBV7-2 and TRBJ2-1, the full variable domain reads GAGVSQSPSNKVTEKGKDVELRCDPISGHTALYWYRQSLGQGLEFLIYFQGNSAPDKSGLPSDRFSAERTGGSVSTLTIQRTQQEDSAVYLCASSPRQQSGSYNEQFFGPGTRLTVL.

The V call is TRBV30, the J call TRBJ1-2; no clear D gene. V was trimmed by 0 bases and J by 8 bases, leaving 7 bases between them. Germline V gene sequence: CDR1 GTSNPN, CDR2 SVGIG (reference sequence). The CDR3 consists of 11 residues. CDR3 sequence reads: CAWSVGLGYTF. The CDR3 DNA sequence: TGTGCCTGGAGTGTAGGGTTAGGCTACACCTTC.

The chain is built from TRBV9 and TRBJ2-7; the match to TRBD2 covers 9 bases. This CDR3 contains 15 residues. V lost 4 bases, J lost 0 bases, and 5 bases stayed unmatched. CDR1 is SGDLS, CDR2 YYNGEE, per germline. CDR3 sequence (DNA): TGTGCCAGCAGCCCGCGGGAGGGCCTCTCCTACGAGCAGTACTTC. It encodes CASSPREGLSYEQYF.